This record concerns one T cell receptor (beta chain) sequence. Profiled with immunoSEQ multiplex PCR; TCRdb holds only in-frame clones, not every one. The profile shows about 120,000 clones, 70% to 90% of them singletons. The sample originates from a study of blood T cell repertoires in COVID-19. The germline V gene encodes CDR1 SGHTA and CDR2 FQGNSA. CDR3 length equals 14 residues. Trimming took 3 bases from V and 4 from J; bases not matched to a gene: 5. This TCR derives from a woman aged 45 to 65 with acute or convalescent COVID-19. The sequencing sample was made of peripheral blood. The rearrangement joins TRBV7-2 to TRBJ2-5; 7 bases map to TRBD2. CDR3 region: CASSLGGRSETQYF. CDR3 DNA sequence: TGTGCCAGCAGCTTGGGCGGGAGATCAGAGACCCAGTACTTC.